Listed below are T cell receptor beta chains from one sample, sequenced in a study of cytomegalovirus exposure and HLA in healthy donors. The data were produced by immunoSEQ multiplex PCR, yet TCRdb's version contains in-frame clones alone and is incomplete. The sample includes 180,000 or so clones, about three quarters of them seen just once. The specimen sequenced was PBMCs. The source is a man in his fifties in good health and CMV-seropositive. The conserved cysteine and the conserved F or W are not part of the CDR3 here.

TRBV5-1	TRBJ1-4	ASSGSGATNEKLF
TRBV27	TRBJ2-3	ASSPELASPSTDTQY
TRBV4-2	TRBJ2-7	ASSQDQTTPRAYEQY
TRBV25-1	TRBJ1-4	ASSDGRPYFNEKLF
TRBV28	TRBJ1-1	ASSFSGGNTEAF
TRBV5-4	TRBJ1-4	ASSQEGNRGNEKLF
TRBV5-4	TRBJ2-3	ASSSTRVVTDTQY
TRBV7-8	TRBJ2-5	ASSERLAGIQETQY
TRBV9	TRBJ2-3	ASSVGQGGITDTQY
TRBV5-4	TRBJ1-4	ASSLWGGKLF
TRBV14	TRBJ2-7	ASSPAGVRSYEQY
TRBV12-5	TRBJ2-1	ASGLGVSGGVRGEQF
TRBV30	-	AWGPNLSGGAAYEQY
TRBV11-2	TRBJ2-4	ASSLDLTAGLRGVKNIQY
TRBV28	TRBJ2-7	ASSPFRQGRPYEQY
TRBV29-1	TRBJ1-1	SVDRSGQGSTEAF
TRBV28	TRBJ1-6	ASSRQVQNSPLH
TRBV9	TRBJ1-4	ASSGGGAVEKLF
TRBV5-1	TRBJ1-1	ASSRGGETEAF
TRBV27	TRBJ2-3	ASSLRDRVTGTQY
TRBV19	TRBJ1-5	ASSRTGTGQPQH
TRBV5-6	TRBJ1-1	ASSLGDLSNTEAF
TRBV25-1	TRBJ2-5	ASSEYGRRGGGETQY
TRBV4-2	TRBJ2-2	ASSQELSSNTGELF
TRBV7-7	TRBJ2-5	ASSLERARGTQY
TRBV4-1	TRBJ1-1	ASSQRLTEAF
TRBV20-1	TRBJ1-6	SAVHDPGLH
TRBV27	TRBJ2-3	ASSLSVEVGRGVDTQY
TRBV13	TRBJ2-1	ASSSGQGRQF
TRBV19	TRBJ2-7	ASRDHAGPSSYEQY
TRBV29-1	TRBJ2-5	SIGVGQQETQY
TRBV5-1	TRBJ2-3	ASSLMGRRTIYLFTDTQY
TRBV6-5	TRBJ2-1	ASSFSGTGLTNEQF
TRBV11-1	TRBJ2-1	ASSSRQGGEQF
TRBV5-6	TRBJ2-5	ASSFSISGGAGETQY
TRBV19	TRBJ2-1	ASTIGAGRVGNEQF
TRBV18	TRBJ2-3	ASSPSPGDTQY
TRBV19	TRBJ1-2	ASSPGQGLGYT
TRBV7-8	TRBJ2-2	ASSLGYRAGELF
TRBV18	TRBJ1-2	ASSSGTVSNYGYT
TRBV28	TRBJ1-1	ASKGVLNTEAF
TRBV7-9	TRBJ2-7	ASSRSSTSYERY
TRBV7-2	TRBJ1-5	ASSLTTGSNQPQH
TRBV19	TRBJ2-2	ASSPYTGELF
TRBV7-6	TRBJ2-5	ASSPIRTGQETQY
TRBV18	TRBJ1-4	ASSLERKENEKLF
TRBV29-1	TRBJ1-6	SAEAPGSASGPYNSPLH
TRBV7-9	TRBJ1-4	SSSLPPQETPPEKLF
TRBV28	TRBJ2-7	ASSPWGEEQY
TRBV29-1	TRBJ1-2	SVDEGEGGYT
TRBV5-1	TRBJ1-1	ASSLATMGTEAF
TRBV15	TRBJ2-5	ATSTGRNHQETQY
TRBV7-2	TRBJ2-2	ASSLHAVSGGPGELF
TRBV5-5	TRBJ2-7	ASSGDRFHEQY
TRBV4-2	TRBJ2-7	ASSREGSEQY
TRBV11-2	TRBJ2-5	ASSLYPSWGGQETQY
TRBV6-1	TRBJ1-6	ASSVRTGSNNSPLH
TRBV7-6	TRBJ1-1	ASSPSGAWAEAF
TRBV7-3	TRBJ2-3	ASSLLTVASGGAADTQY